This TCR beta chain came from a study of shared clonotypes between healthy human individuals (dated by TCRdb to between 2020 and 2021). Background for the entire study: The cohort included a few men and a couple of women between 18 and 49 years of age. To estimate repertoire size and how much clonotype sharing occurs between individuals, the study deeply sequenced the blood TCR repertoires of roughly 5 healthy adults. Different laboratories and diverse techniques were used to prepare libraries and sequence TCR repertoires, to increase sequencing depth and limit assay-specific biases. Leukapheresis yielded between about 0.94 and 9 billion PBMCs per donor. Per donor, three plates each were used for CD4 naive and CD4 memory, two for CD8 naive, and one for CD8 memory. Broad study findings and their caveats: Because the study included only a small number of donors, the genetic and exposure-history diversity represented was limited. Sampling was limited to blood, and TCR repertoires in tissue likely differ from TCR repertoires in blood. Higher generation probabilities were observed for clonotypes shared by all four sorted-subset donors than for non-shared clonotypes. Rarefaction of sorted-subset datasets indicated incomplete sequencing despite the large sequencing depth. Estimated clonotype richness was generally larger for naive than for memory subsets. Roughly 5% of naive CD4, approximately 3.7% of naive CD8, roughly 2.5% of memory CD4, and about 0.4% of memory CD8 clonotypes were shared across four donors. Pairwise subsampling led to the expectation that sequencing depth would affect the degree of clonotype sharing among donors.

Turning to this clone: Its antigen target is currently unknown. No base qualities exist here, and no much larger clone lies one base off it.

Using the deep immunoSEQ assay, TCR CDR3 regions were amplified from genomic DNA by multiplex PCR. Extracted genomic DNA from each cell subset was spread evenly across all wells of several immunoSEQ 96-well plates, with each plate serving as a replicate. For sorted subsets, 200 to 250 ng genomic DNA, equal to about 30,000 T cell genomes, was loaded into each replicate PCR. Purified libraries were quantified with a Qubit 3.0 fluorometer, sized on a Bioanalyzer 2100, and re-quantified with the KAPA Library Quantification kit. Every immunoSEQ 96-well plate was sequenced on a separate single-read 150-cycle Illumina NextSeq 550 flow cell. The study's own analysis went as follows. Because the immunoSEQ output held only junctional sequences and lacked quality scores, the filtering could not match the filtering applied to full-length reads. To assign V/J genes and CDR3, sequences were annotated using PyIR, a Python wrapper for IgBLAST v1.9, with IMGT germline references. Reads with weak V/J assignments (E-value above 1e-6), missing CDR3, stop codons, out-of-frame junctions, or ambiguous translated residues were removed. V3J clonotypes were defined as sequences sharing an identical inferred V gene, J gene, and CDR3 amino acid sequence. The percentage overlap between two repertoires was calculated by dividing the number of shared unique clonotypes by the size of the smaller repertoire. Three approaches were used to assess repertoire richness: RTK rarefaction, the Chao1 estimator, and Recon v2.1 estimates of unobserved clonotypes. Generation probabilities were computed with OLGA for all TCRbeta clonotypes obtained by the gDNA method from several donors. Drawn from immuneACCESS, this table holds only the in-frame rearrangements with V and J called that TCRdb kept. Clones are partly lost; checked studies trace under half to an unresolved V gene and leave the rest unexplained. From that table come the V and J calls and clone size; the DNA was used to work out D and trimming. This sample is represented by roughly 1,500,000 clones; under 99% of them were singletons. The top ten clonotypes cover 0.4% to 0.45% of the sample.

Donors were healthy HIV-negative adults with no recently reported acute infections or vaccinations. Only Caucasian adults living in Nashville, Tennessee, USA were represented among the donors. CD4+ T cells were enriched through magnetic negative selection, after which naive cells were positively selected on CD45RA and the remaining negative fraction served as the memory subset. Blood was collected by leukapheresis, and PBMCs were isolated by Ficoll-Histopaque density gradient centrifugation and then cryopreserved in liquid nitrogen vapor phase. Purity and quantity of every magnetically sorted T cell population were checked by analytical flow cytometry. Each sorted fraction had its genomic DNA isolated and then quantified by UV absorbance on a Nanodrop 2000c. Specimen: naive CD4+ T cells sorted from blood. The sample's cell subset or site label, in plain terms: CD45RA+ positively selected. The sequence was obtained from a man aged 25-45 years in good health.

Here is the DNA: TGTGCCAGTAGTTCCCCCGGGACTAGCGGTTACAATGAGCAGTTCTTC. Its translation is CASSSPGTSGYNEQFF. The rearranged chain carries TRBV19 and TRBJ2-1, with 11 middle bases fitting TRBD2. Trimming takes 5 bases off V and 4 bases off J; junction bases not matched to a gene: 7. Reading the germline V gene (reference sequence) gives CDR1 LNHDA and CDR2 SQIVND. Spanning cysteine to phenylalanine, the CDR3 consists of 16 amino acids. The DNA shown is the 48-base CDR3, in frame from base 1.